This entry lists 25 T cell receptor beta chains sequenced from one sample in a study of cytomegalovirus exposure and HLA in healthy donors. 60 Vbeta and 13 Jbeta primers were used in PCR. Some clones are missing from TCRdb's copy, which holds only in-frame ones; the method was immunoSEQ multiplex PCR. The table has some 210,000 clones, over 75% seen once; the top ten hold roughly 10%. Sequenced input: PBMCs. Every receptor here comes from a woman aged 45-60 years in good health and CMV-seropositive.

This rearrangement joins TRBV30 to TRBJ2-2; 9 bases map to TRBD1. The germline CDR1 and CDR2 sequences are GTSNPN and SVGIG (reference sequence). This CDR3 region has 16 residues. The V segment lost 2 bases and the J segment 6 bases; nucleotides outside the gene matches: 10. The CDR3 reads CAWSTPDRGTSGELFF. The CDR3 DNA reads TGTGCCTGGAGTACCCCCGACAGGGGGACCTCCGGGGAGCTGTTTTTT.

The V and J genes are TRBV9 and TRBJ1-1, with no clear D. Trimming took off 0 bases at V and 4 bases at J, with 16 bases between the two ends. Germline CDR1 reads SGDLS; CDR2 reads YYNGEE. This CDR3 is 16 amino acids long. The CDR3 region is CASSVDPTGVSTEAFF. In nucleotides, the CDR3 is TGTGCCAGCAGCGTAGACCCCACCGGGGTGAGCACTGAAGCTTTCTTT.

This sequence joins TRBV6-1 and TRBJ1-2; D gene uncertain. The germline V gene has CDR1 MNHNS and CDR2 SASEGT. This CDR3 region has 13 residues. The germline V and J ends were trimmed by 6 bases and 2 bases, with 10 bases remaining between them. The CDR3 reads CASRVAVNYGYTF. In DNA form, the CDR3 reads TGTGCCAGCAGGGTGGCGGTCAACTATGGCTACACCTTC.

This clone is a singleton in its sample. The V call is TRBV9, the J call TRBJ2-4; TRBD1 agrees at 7 bases. The CDR3 totals 17 residues. Germline V gene sequence: CDR1 SGDLS, CDR2 YYNGEE. V gave up 4 bases and J gave up 0 bases; unmatched junction bases: 10. DNA of the CDR3: TGTGCCAGCAGCATCGAAGGCCGGACAGGAGCCAAAAACATTCAGTACTTC. Amino acid sequence: CASSIEGRTGAKNIQYF. Together with reference TRBV9 and TRBJ2-4, the CDR3 gives the full variable domain: DSGVTQTPKHLITATGQRVTLRCSPRSGDLSVYWYQQSLDQGLQFLIQYYNGEERAKGNILERFSAQQFPDLHSELNLSSLELGDSALYFCASSIEGRTGAKNIQYFGAGTRLSVL.

This chain links TRBV7-9 with TRBJ1-2, with D tentatively TRBD1 (5 bases). Germline CDR1 SEHNR, CDR2 FQNEAQ (reference sequence). With 0 bases removed from V and 2 bases from J, the gap between germline ends came to 10 bases. There are 15 residues in the CDR3. The CDR3 coding sequence is TGTGCCAGCAGCTTAGCAGGGGCTCTAAACTATGGCTACACCTTC. Its translation: CASSLAGALNYGYTF. The full variable domain, rest sourced from reference TRBV7-9 and TRBJ1-2, is DTGVSQNPRHKITKRGQNVTFRCDPISEHNRLYWYRQTLGQGPEFLTYFQNEAQLEKSRLLSDRFSAERPKGSFSTLEIQRTEQGDSAMYLCASSLAGALNYGYTFGSGTRLTVV.

The rearrangement links TRBV25-1 to TRBJ2-7; D remains unclear. Trimming took off 1 base at V and 4 bases at J, with 5 bases between the two ends. The germline CDR1 and CDR2 sequences are MGHDK and SYGVNS. This CDR3 is 12 amino acids long. The DNA of the CDR3 is TGTGCCAGCAGTGAATCTGCGTACGAGCAGTACTTC. Translated, it gives CASSESAYEQYF.

The chain employs TRBV7-8 and TRBJ2-2; D is undetermined. The germline V gene encodes CDR1 SGHVS and CDR2 FQNEAQ. CDR3 length: 13 amino acids. The V and J ends lost 4 bases and 1 base respectively, with 4 bases between them. DNA for the CDR3: TGTGCCAGCAGCTCAGTGAACACCGGGGAGCTGTTTTTT. Residues: CASSSVNTGELFF.

The genes are TRBV4-3 and TRBJ2-3, with 9 bases that match TRBD2. This CDR3 has 18 amino acids. Germline V gene lookup returns CDR1 LGHNA and CDR2 YSLEER. V shed 0 bases, J shed 2 bases, and the junction held 9 bases outside the gene matches. The CDR3 protein is CASSQESGGTSITDTQYF. CDR3 sequence (DNA): TGCGCCAGCAGCCAAGAGAGCGGGGGGACTAGCATCACAGATACGCAGTATTTT.

The chain couples TRBV11-2 to TRBJ1-2; no clear D. CDR1 is SGHAT and CDR2 is FQNNGV in the germline V gene. The CDR3 loop spans 14 amino acids. V lost 5 bases and J lost 4, with 14 bases in between. CDR3 loop: CASSGEGWVYGYTF. The CDR3 DNA sequence: TGTGCCAGCAGCGGAGAAGGATGGGTCTATGGCTACACCTTC.

This rearrangement joins TRBV5-1 to TRBJ2-1; the match to TRBD2 covers 14 bases. The V gene's germline CDR1 is SGHRS and CDR2 YFSETQ. The J segment lost 4 bases and the V segment lost 0 bases, leaving 3 bases of the junction unmatched. The length of the CDR3 is 17 residues. In nucleotides, the CDR3 is TGCGCCAGCAGCTTGGGACTAGCGGGGGGGCTGTACAATGAGCAGTTCTTC. This codes for CASSLGLAGGLYNEQFF.

V gene TRBV28 combines with J gene TRBJ2-3; 8 bases map to TRBD2. Germline V gene data show CDR1 as MDHEN and CDR2 as SYDVKM. This CDR3 comprises 15 residues. V lost 6 bases to trimming and J lost 1 base; unmatched junction nucleotides: 6. The CDR3 reads CASRTGGPGTDTQYF. The CDR3, as DNA: TGTGCCAGCAGGACGGGGGGGCCGGGCACAGATACGCAGTATTTT.

This chain links TRBV27 with TRBJ1-6, with D possibly matching TRBD1 (5 bases). Trimming cost V 5 bases and J 2 bases, with 16 bases left between them. CDR1 is MNHEY and CDR2 is SMNVEV in the germline V gene (reference sequence). This CDR3 spans 17 amino acids. The CDR3 protein is CASSGLAGRTYNSPLHF. As DNA, the CDR3 is TGTGCCAGCAGTGGTTTAGCAGGGAGGACCTATAATTCACCCCTCCACTTT.

This clone was seen more than once but under ten times. The rearrangement joins TRBV5-6 to TRBJ1-1, with 10 bases aligning to TRBD1. With V trimmed by 3 bases and J by 0 bases, 5 bases remained unmatched. Germline CDR1 is SGHDT and CDR2 is YYEEEE. The CDR3 is 16 amino acids. The CDR3 loop is CASSYDRGLLNTEAFF. The CDR3 DNA follows: TGTGCCAGCAGCTATGACAGGGGGCTTCTGAACACTGAAGCTTTCTTT.

V gene TRBV19 combines with J gene TRBJ2-3, with 8 nucleotides matching TRBD2. With V trimmed by 10 bases and J by 3 bases, 9 bases remained unmatched. Germline CDR1 and CDR2: LNHDA and SQIVND (reference sequence). CDR3 size: 14 residues. For the CDR3, the DNA is TGTGCCACGGGGGGGCGGCGGCGTACAGATACGCAGTATTTT. It specifies CATGGRRRTDTQYF.

This rearrangement joins TRBV5-1 to TRBJ1-1, with TRBD1 identical over 9 bases. Germline V gene lookup returns CDR1 SGHRS and CDR2 YFSETQ. The CDR3 is made up of 14 amino acids. V trimming: 4 bases; J trimming: 1 base; junction bases outside the gene matches: 2. The CDR3 here is CASSPQGANTEAFF. The CDR3 bases are TGCGCCAGCAGCCCACAGGGGGCGAACACTGAAGCTTTCTTT.

This chain joins TRBV6-5 and TRBJ2-2; D is ambiguous. Trimming removed 8 bases at V and 6 bases at J, with 10 bases between. Germline V gene data show CDR1 as MNHEY and CDR2 as SVGAGI. This CDR3 contains 12 residues. The CDR3 here is CASASGPGELFF. In nucleotides, the CDR3 is TGTGCCAGCGCGTCAGGTCCCGGGGAGCTGTTTTTT.

The rearrangement links TRBV30 to TRBJ2-7, with D possibly TRBD1 on 5 matching bases. The CDR3 consists of 11 residues. V lost 5 bases and J 2 bases, leaving 7 bases between the germline ends. Germline loops: CDR1 GTSNPN, CDR2 SVGIG (reference sequence). CDR3 nucleotides: TGTGCCTGGGGCAGGGCCTACGAGCAGTACTTC. Translation gives CAWGRAYEQYF.

J is TRBJ2-5 and V is TRBV16, with 10 nucleotides matching TRBD1. From germline, CDR1 is KGHSY and CDR2 FQNENV. Germline trimming cut 4 bases from V and 4 bases from J; bases unmatched to any gene: 0. The CDR3 spans 13 residues. The CDR3 reads CASSRQGAETQYF. For the CDR3, the DNA is TGTGCCAGCAGCCGACAGGGGGCAGAGACCCAGTACTTC.

The chain recombines TRBV19 with TRBJ2-1, with D perhaps TRBD2 (6 bases). V was shortened by 5 bases and J by 0 bases, with 11 bases between the two germline ends. Per the germline V gene, CDR1 is LNHDA and CDR2 is SQIVND (reference sequence). The CDR3 extends over 15 amino acids. The CDR3 loop is CASSAGLSSYNEQFF. Written as DNA, the CDR3 is TGTGCCAGTAGTGCGGGACTTAGCTCCTACAATGAGCAGTTCTTC.

The chain has TRBV5-1 and TRBJ1-5, with D possibly TRBD1 on 6 matching bases. V was clipped by 0 bases and J by 4 bases, with 23 bases between them. Germline-derived CDR1 and CDR2 are SGHRS and YFSETQ. This CDR3 is built from 19 residues. CDR3 nucleotide sequence: TGCGCCAGCAGCTTGGCAGGGGTCAGGACAGCTCTTCTAAATCAGCCCCAGCATTTT. This sequence encodes CASSLAGVRTALLNQPQHF.

DNA for the CDR3: TGCGCCAGCAGGCCGGGACTTTACAATGAGCAGTTCTTC. It yields the protein CASRPGLYNEQFF. The chain uses TRBV5-1 and TRBJ2-1; D is possibly TRBD2 (6 bases). The germline gives CDR1 SGHRS, CDR2 YFSETQ. The length of the CDR3 is 13 residues. V was cut by 5 bases and J by 4 bases, with 10 bases left in between.

This clone was detected only a few times. The chain couples TRBV6-1 to TRBJ1-5, with 8 positions matching TRBD1. Per germline, CDR1 MNHNS and CDR2 SASEGT. The trim removed 4 bases at V and 6 bases at J, leaving 17 bases unmatched. This CDR3 comprises 18 residues. CDR3 in DNA: TGTGCCAGCAGTGGAACTAGAGGGACAGGTTTAATCAGTCAGCCCCAGCATTTT. Translating it yields CASSGTRGTGLISQPQHF.

The chain employs TRBV27 and TRBJ1-5; 7 positions match TRBD1. The CDR3 consists of 16 residues. J gave up 3 bases and V 5 bases, and 10 bases lay outside the gene matches. Germline CDR1 reads MNHEY; CDR2 reads SMNVEV (reference sequence). The DNA of the CDR3 is TGTGCCAGCAGTCCCCAAACAGGGGCCACCAATCAGCCCCAGCATTTT. It specifies CASSPQTGATNQPQHF.

This chain connects TRBV5-1 to TRBJ2-7; TRBD2 agrees at 11 bases. In germline, CDR1 is SGHRS, CDR2 YFSETQ. The CDR3 is made up of 15 amino acids. V shed 4 bases and J 2 bases; nucleotides not matched to a gene: 5. The DNA for the CDR3 is TGCGCCAGCAGCCCGACTAGCGGGGTAGCCTACGAGCAGTACTTC. Its protein product is CASSPTSGVAYEQYF. The entire variable domain, with the rest obtained from reference TRBV5-1 and TRBJ2-7, is as follows: KAGVTQTPRYLIKTRGQQVTLSCSPISGHRSVSWYQQTPGQGLQFLFEYFSETQRNKGNFPGRFSGRQFSNSRSEMNVSTLELGDSALYLCASSPTSGVAYEQYFGPGTRLTVT.

Regarding this clone: The junction departs from the called germline gene at one end, perhaps through a read error. The V and J genes are TRBV27 and TRBJ1-3; unclear D gene. CDR3 length equals 16 residues. The germline V gene encodes CDR1 MNHEY and CDR2 SMNVEV (reference sequence). Here the CDR3 reads CASSLSNPYSGDTIYF. The CDR3 bases are TGTGCCAGCAGTTTATCGAATCCCTACTCTGGAGACACCATATATTTT.